These 23 T cell receptor beta chains originate from one sample sequenced in a study of OX40 agonist ivuxolimab in advanced cancers. Only in-frame clones appear in the TCRdb table, and some are missing; sequencing was by immunoSEQ multiplex PCR. The sample holds about 60,000 clones, roughly 90% seen once. The specimen comprised CD4+ or CD8+ T cells sorted from blood, sampled in a trial of the OX40 agonist ivuxolimab. Source of these receptors: an adult with an advanced solid tumor such as melanoma, head and neck, liver or kidney cancer.

The V call is TRBV7-3, the J call TRBJ2-1, with no clear D. The germline V gene encodes CDR1 SGHTA and CDR2 FQGTGA. The CDR3 totals 14 residues. The V and J ends lost 0 bases and 6 bases respectively, with 9 bases between them. CDR3 sequence (DNA): TGTGCCAGCAGCTTAACCCCCGGCAGCAATGAGCAGTTCTTC. Its protein is CASSLTPGSNEQFF.

The rearrangement links TRBV11-2 to TRBJ2-7, with 14 bases aligning to TRBD2. The CDR3 loop spans 16 amino acids. Unmatched junction bases numbered 5, after V lost 5 bases and J lost 2 bases. Germline CDR1 is SGHAT and CDR2 is FQNNGV. The CDR3 reads CASSTGLAGEAYEQYF. Written as DNA, the CDR3 is TGTGCCAGCAGCACGGGACTAGCGGGAGAGGCCTACGAGCAGTACTTC.

The chain is built from TRBV10-3 and TRBJ2-7; maybe TRBD2 (6 bases). In germline, CDR1 is ENHRY, CDR2 SYGVKD. The V end lost 8 bases, the J end lost 6 bases, and 14 bases lay between the germline ends. The CDR3 length is 12 residues. The CDR3 region is CAIAFRRGEQYF. CDR3 sequence (DNA): TGTGCCATCGCCTTCCGGCGGGGCGAGCAGTACTTC.

This rearrangement joins TRBV2 to TRBJ2-5; D is unclear. TRBJ2-7 explains the end of the DNA better; the J call may be wrong. Germline V CDR1 and CDR2: SNHLY, FYNNEI. The CDR3 has 13 amino acids. The CDR3: CASSESPPYEQYF. The CDR3 nucleotides are TGTGCCAGCAGTGAAAGTCCACCATACGAGCAGTACTTC.

The chain couples TRBV2 to TRBJ1-1; the D is unclear. V lost 7 bases to trimming and J lost 0 bases, with 9 bases between them. The germline gives CDR1 SNHLY, CDR2 FYNNEI. The CDR3 extends over 13 amino acids. CDR3 nucleotide sequence: TGTGCCAGCAATCAGGAAATGAACACTGAAGCTTTCTTT. This gives the protein CASNQEMNTEAFF.

The genes are TRBV19 and TRBJ2-7; 9 positions match TRBD1. The V gene's germline CDR1 is LNHDA and CDR2 SQIVND (reference sequence). The CDR3 length is 14 residues. V trimming: 9 bases; J trimming: 6 bases; junction bases outside the gene matches: 12. CDR3 protein: CASKTGTGSSEQYF. CDR3 DNA sequence: TGTGCCAGCAAAACGGGGACAGGGTCTAGCGAGCAGTACTTC.

This chain connects TRBV6-1 to TRBJ2-1, with 8 bases lining up with TRBD2. Germline loops: CDR1 MNHNS, CDR2 SASEGT. The CDR3 totals 17 residues. The junction had 7 bases not matched to a gene; V was cut back by 3 bases and J by 0 bases. The CDR3 protein is CASSDGRAGGSYNEQFF. As DNA, the CDR3 is TGTGCCAGCAGTGACGGGAGGGCGGGGGGCTCCTACAATGAGCAGTTCTTC.

This clone was seen only once. This sequence joins TRBV11-2 and TRBJ2-2, with 9 bases identical to TRBD2. This CDR3 region has 15 residues. V was pared by 9 bases and J by 6 bases, with 11 bases of the junction left unmatched. Germline V gene lookup returns CDR1 SGHAT and CDR2 FQNNGV. CDR3 nucleotides: TGTGCCAGTTCAAAGGGACTAGCAGGCTCCGGGGAGCTGTTTTTT. Translated, it gives CASSKGLAGSGELFF.

The rearrangement joins TRBV27 to TRBJ2-5; 11 nucleotides agree with TRBD2. J gave up 4 bases and V 6 bases, and 7 bases lay outside the gene matches. This CDR3 spans 15 amino acids. Germline V lookup: CDR1 MNHEY, CDR2 SMNVEV (reference sequence). The DNA of the CDR3 is TGTGCCAGCAGCCAAACTAGCGGGAGACGAGAGACCCAGTACTTC. It codes for CASSQTSGRRETQYF.

This clone was recorded a few times. The chain uses TRBV10-3 and TRBJ2-7; 12 bases are shared with TRBD2. CDR1 and CDR2 from the germline V gene are ENHRY and SYGVKD. The CDR3 sequence is 15 residues long. The ends lost 3 bases at V and 2 bases at J; junction bases unmatched: 2. The CDR3: CAISDSSGRAYEQYF. The CDR3 DNA follows: TGTGCCATCAGTGATTCTAGCGGGAGGGCCTACGAGCAGTACTTC.

The chain employs TRBV14 and TRBJ2-7; D gene uncertain. Germline CDR1 reads SGHDN; CDR2 reads FVKESK. V lost 1 base and J lost 2, with 6 bases in between. The CDR3 spans 13 residues. CDR3 DNA: TGTGCCAGCAGCCAAGGCCTGGCCTACGAGCAGTACTTC. It encodes CASSQGLAYEQYF.

This clone appeared once. V is TRBV28 and J is TRBJ1-2, with D maybe TRBD1 (5 bases). V was trimmed by 3 bases and J by 7 bases, leaving 18 bases between them. This CDR3 has 15 residues. Germline assignment: CDR1 MDHEN and CDR2 SYDVKM. CDR3 residues: CASSFLQEKGGGYTF. The CDR3 DNA sequence: TGTGCCAGCAGTTTTTTACAGGAAAAAGGCGGTGGCTACACCTTC.

This clone showed up just a few times. V gene TRBV29-1 combines with J gene TRBJ2-7; 14 bases are shared with TRBD2. From germline, CDR1 is SQVTM and CDR2 ANQGSEA. This CDR3 has 13 residues. Trimming cost V 5 bases and J 5 bases; bases outside gene matches: 2. The CDR3 coding sequence is TGCAGCGTTCAGGGACTAGCGGGAGACGAGCAGTACTTC. Translation gives CSVQGLAGDEQYF.

J is TRBJ2-7 and V is TRBV13, with TRBD2 matching 7 bases. V lost 5 bases to trimming and J lost 3 bases; unmatched junction nucleotides: 13. CDR1 is PRHDT and CDR2 is FYEKMQ in the germline V gene (reference sequence). The CDR3 totals 16 residues. The chain's CDR3 is CASSTLAGRALYEQYF. CDR3 sequence (DNA): TGTGCCAGCAGCACTCTAGCTGGGAGGGCTCTCTACGAGCAGTACTTC.

The chain couples TRBV4-1 to TRBJ1-4, with 8 bases that match TRBD1. Germline CDR1 MGHRA, CDR2 YSYEKL. The CDR3 runs to 18 residues. With 4 bases clipped from V and 2 bases from J, the junction kept 12 bases outside the gene matches. The chain's CDR3 is CASSPRGRQGTTNEKLFF. In nucleotides, the CDR3 is TGCGCCAGCAGCCCAAGAGGGAGACAGGGGACGACTAATGAAAAACTGTTTTTT.

V usage is TRBV9 and J usage is TRBJ2-4; D is undetermined. This CDR3 is built from 14 residues. Looked up from germline, CDR1 is SGDLS and CDR2 is YYNGEE. Trimming took 4 bases from V and 6 from J, leaving 14 bases between them. The CDR3 sequence: CASSTRGGRNIQYF. CDR3 coding DNA: TGTGCCAGCAGCACAAGAGGTGGCAGAAACATTCAGTACTTC.

This chain uses TRBV6-5 with TRBJ2-1; 10 bases fit TRBD2. The CDR3 totals 16 residues. The germline gives CDR1 MNHEY, CDR2 SVGAGI. The V gene end was trimmed by 2 bases and the J gene end by 7 bases; junction bases not matched to a gene: 8. The chain's CDR3 is CASSYHSGRTSNEQFF. The CDR3 DNA sequence: TGTGCCAGCAGTTACCATAGCGGGAGGACCAGTAATGAGCAGTTCTTC.

The chain has TRBV13 and TRBJ2-3; no firm D call. The CDR3 loop spans 12 amino acids. Germline CDR1 reads PRHDT; CDR2 reads FYEKMQ (reference sequence). Trimming removed 5 bases at V and 5 bases at J, with 8 bases between. CDR3 protein: CASSIHRDTQYF. The CDR3 bases are TGTGCCAGCAGCATTCATAGAGATACGCAGTATTTT.

The chain employs TRBV19 and TRBJ1-2, with D maybe TRBD1 (5 bases). CDR3 length equals 14 residues. Germline CDR1 is LNHDA and CDR2 is SQIVND (reference sequence). V dropped 5 bases and J dropped 5 bases, with 15 bases sitting between them. The CDR3 loop reads CASSAFEGWYGYTF. Written as DNA, the CDR3 is TGTGCCAGTAGTGCGTTCGAGGGGTGGTATGGCTACACCTTC.

This chain connects TRBV10-3 to TRBJ1-1; no definite D call. Trimming pared 6 bases from V and 3 bases from J, leaving 8 bases between. Germline V CDR1 and CDR2: ENHRY, SYGVKD. The CDR3 totals 12 residues. This CDR3 is CAISRSHTEAFF. The CDR3 nucleotides are TGTGCCATCAGCAGGAGCCACACTGAAGCTTTCTTT.

The rearrangement joins TRBV6-5 to TRBJ2-2; 8 bases align to TRBD2. CDR1 is MNHEY and CDR2 is SVGAGI in the germline V gene. CDR3 length: 15 amino acids. J lost 3 bases, V lost 5 bases, and 5 bases had no gene match. In nucleotides, the CDR3 is TGTGCCAGCAGTCGTAGCGGGGAAGACACCGGGGAGCTGTTTTTT. Translating gives CASSRSGEDTGELFF.

This rearrangement joins TRBV10-3 to TRBJ1-5; D is uncertain. The germline gives CDR1 ENHRY, CDR2 SYGVKD. Between the trimmed V and J ends, which lost 2 bases and 5 bases, there was a span of 4 bases. The CDR3 totals 12 residues. Here the CDR3 reads CAISEGDQPQHF. DNA of the CDR3: TGTGCCATCAGTGAGGGGGATCAGCCCCAGCATTTT.

The chain uses TRBV5-4 and TRBJ1-5, with a tentative D call TRBD1 (5 bases). Germline V gene lookup returns CDR1 SGHNT and CDR2 YYREEE (reference sequence). The CDR3 extends over 14 amino acids. The V end was cut by 4 bases, the J end by 7 bases, with 15 bases between. CDR3 bases: TGTGCCAGCAGCAGGGATGGGGCCGGCCAGCCCCAGCATTTT. It translates to CASSRDGAGQPQHF.